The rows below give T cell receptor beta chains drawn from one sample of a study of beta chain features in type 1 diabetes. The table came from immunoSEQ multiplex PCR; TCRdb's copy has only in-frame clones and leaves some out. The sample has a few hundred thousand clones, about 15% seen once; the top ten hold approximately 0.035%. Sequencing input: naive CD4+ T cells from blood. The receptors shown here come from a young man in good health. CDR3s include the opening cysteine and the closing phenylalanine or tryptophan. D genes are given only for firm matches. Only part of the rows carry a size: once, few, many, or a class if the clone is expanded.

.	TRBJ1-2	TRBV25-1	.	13	CASSGEGTYGYTF	TGTGCCAGCAGTGGGGAGGGAACCTATGGCTACACCTTC
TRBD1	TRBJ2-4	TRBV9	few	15	CASSEHGQGKNIQYF	TGTGCCAGCAGCGAACACGGACAGGGAAAAAACATTCAGTACTTC
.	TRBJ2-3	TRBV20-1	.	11	CSASARDTQYF	TGCAGTGCTAGTGCGCGAGATACGCAGTATTTT
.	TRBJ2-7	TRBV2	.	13	CASRVAAGYEQYF	TGTGCCAGCAGGGTAGCGGCAGGATACGAGCAGTACTTC
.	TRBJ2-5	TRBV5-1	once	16	CASSLVRVLAQETQYF	TGCGCCAGCAGCTTGGTCAGGGTGCTTGCCCAAGAGACCCAGTACTTC
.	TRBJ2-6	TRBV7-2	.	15	CASSDRGSGANVLTF	TGTGCCAGCAGCGACCGGGGCTCTGGGGCCAACGTCCTGACTTTC
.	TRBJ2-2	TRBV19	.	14	CASREGVGTGELFF	TGTGCCAGTAGAGAGGGAGTCGGAACCGGGGAGCTGTTTTTT
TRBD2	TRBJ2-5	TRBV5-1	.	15	CASSEGTSGQETQYF	TGCGCCAGCAGCGAGGGGACTAGCGGGCAAGAGACCCAGTACTTC
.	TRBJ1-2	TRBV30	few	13	CAFRRGLNYGYTF	TGTGCCTTCCGGAGGGGCCTCAACTATGGCTACACCTTC
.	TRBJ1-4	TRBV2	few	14	CASSDGATNEKLFF	TGTGCCAGCAGTGATGGAGCAACTAATGAAAAACTGTTTTTT
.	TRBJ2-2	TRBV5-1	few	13	CASSFEIPGELFF	TGCGCCAGCAGCTTCGAAATCCCCGGGGAGCTGTTTTTT
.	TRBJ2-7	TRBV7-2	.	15	CASSQEGLTSYEQYF	TGTGCCAGCAGCCAAGAGGGACTGACTTCCTACGAGCAGTACTTC
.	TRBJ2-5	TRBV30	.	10	CAWSGETQYF	TGTGCCTGGAGCGGAGAGACCCAGTACTTC
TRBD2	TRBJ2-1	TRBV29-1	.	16	CSVGGLAGSSYNEQFF	TGCAGCGTTGGGGGACTAGCGGGGTCCTCCTACAATGAGCAGTTCTTC
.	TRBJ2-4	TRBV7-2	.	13	CASSLAGLDIQYF	TGTGCCAGCAGCTTAGCAGGGTTGGACATTCAGTACTTC
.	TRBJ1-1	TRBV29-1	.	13	CSVVGFDNTEAFF	TGCAGCGTTGTGGGATTCGACAACACTGAAGCTTTCTTT
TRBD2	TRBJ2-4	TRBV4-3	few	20	CASSQDRLLAGVLTKNIQYF	TGCGCCAGCAGCCAAGACAGGCTACTAGCGGGAGTTTTAACCAAAAACATTCAGTACTTC
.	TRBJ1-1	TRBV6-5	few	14	CASSYTAGRAEAFF	TGTGCCAGCAGTTACACGGCAGGGAGGGCTGAAGCTTTCTTT
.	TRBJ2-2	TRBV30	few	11	CAWSVRRELFF	TGTGCCTGGAGTGTACGTAGGGAGCTGTTTTTT
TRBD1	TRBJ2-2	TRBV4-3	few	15	CASSQITGGTGELFF	TGCGCCAGCAGCCAAATAACAGGGGGCACCGGGGAGCTGTTTTTT
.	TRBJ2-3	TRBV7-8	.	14	CATAREGRADTQYF	TGTGCCACCGCTAGAGAGGGGCGGGCAGATACGCAGTATTTT
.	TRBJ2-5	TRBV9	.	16	CASSRGPGDIQETQYF	TGTGCCAGCAGCCGAGGGCCGGGAGACATACAAGAGACCCAGTACTTC
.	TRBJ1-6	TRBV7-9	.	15	CASSLDGGDGSPLHF	TGTGCCAGCAGCTTAGATGGAGGGGACGGTTCACCCCTCCACTTT
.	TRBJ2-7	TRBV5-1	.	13	CASSFNAAGEQYF	TGCGCCAGCAGCTTCAACGCCGCTGGCGAGCAGTACTTC
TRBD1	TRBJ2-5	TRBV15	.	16	CATSRGERGRKETQYF	TGTGCCACCAGCAGAGGAGAAAGGGGGCGCAAAGAGACCCAGTACTTC
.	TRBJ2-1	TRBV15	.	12	CATSRSAGEQFF	TGTGCCACCAGCAGATCCGCCGGTGAGCAGTTCTTC
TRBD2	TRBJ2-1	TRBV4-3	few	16	CASSQQLAGGPNEQFF	TGCGCCAGCAGCCAACAACTAGCGGGGGGGCCTAATGAGCAGTTCTTC